These T cell receptor beta chains were read from a single sample in a study of cytotoxic CD8 clonotypes in ibrutinib-treated CLL. This table comes from immunoSEQ multiplex PCR, and its TCRdb copy is limited to in-frame clones, with some not included. Of 150,000 to 200,000 clones in the sample, over 60% were seen once. This sample comprised PBMCs, obtained after 24 months of ibrutinib treatment. These receptors were taken from a human donor with chronic lymphocytic leukemia. The CDR3 runs from the conserved cysteine through the conserved F or W. The order of the fields is CDR3 protein, V gene.

cdr3_aa: CATHTRLAGTDTQYF; v_call: TRBV28
cdr3_aa: CAWSWAGEQYF; v_call: TRBV30
cdr3_aa: CASSPAADRGLEQYF; v_call: TRBV18
cdr3_aa: CASSPLTGTNQPQHF; v_call: TRBV7-9
cdr3_aa: CASGLVTTYEQYF; v_call: TRBV12-5
cdr3_aa: CASSKLLQAGKETQYF; v_call: TRBV4-2
cdr3_aa: CASSAPGPPSTDTQYF; v_call: TRBV5-4
cdr3_aa: CASSRDRGSYELFF; v_call: TRBV5-1
cdr3_aa: CAWSRRTNYGYTF; v_call: TRBV30
cdr3_aa: CAWSGPTMSYEQYF; v_call: TRBV30
cdr3_aa: CAWSPVGGQFF; v_call: TRBV30
cdr3_aa: CASSSGRTEAFF; v_call: TRBV7-9
cdr3_aa: CASSPGTAKAQETQYF; v_call: TRBV5-1
cdr3_aa: CASRPSGTHPPEQFF; v_call: TRBV6-5
cdr3_aa: CAWSAEAAGSGEAFF; v_call: TRBV30
cdr3_aa: CACSGDSYNEQFF; v_call: TRBV30
cdr3_aa: CASSQEGPGGLNEQFF; v_call: TRBV4-3
cdr3_aa: CATRLGGRVNTGELFF; v_call: TRBV15
cdr3_aa: CASSLVSEQYF; v_call: TRBV11-2
cdr3_aa: CASSQNHRSTDTQYF; v_call: TRBV4-1
cdr3_aa: CATSRGTLYPSYNEQFF; v_call: TRBV15
cdr3_aa: CATSTDRGGYEQYF; v_call: TRBV15
cdr3_aa: CASSQTTAISLRNSPLHF; v_call: TRBV4-1
cdr3_aa: CSVSGTTTYEQYF; v_call: TRBV29-1
cdr3_aa: CASSFDVSYEQYF; v_call: TRBV28
cdr3_aa: CASSQEPSPNTEAFF; v_call: TRBV4-3
cdr3_aa: CASDRGQDTGELFF; v_call: TRBV6-5
cdr3_aa: CASSFGAQGISYEQYF; v_call: TRBV7-2
cdr3_aa: CASSEARARIGDTQYF; v_call: TRBV2
cdr3_aa: CASSFIVDSPYSNQPQHF; v_call: TRBV2
cdr3_aa: CASSPITGGPGQFF; v_call: TRBV7-9
cdr3_aa: CASSQSGFEKLFF; v_call: TRBV4-1
cdr3_aa: CASSLVGGSGELFF; v_call: TRBV7-7
cdr3_aa: CASSFRDRGSYEQYF; v_call: TRBV5-4
cdr3_aa: CASSYAQEILGEQFF; v_call: TRBV6-6
cdr3_aa: CASSLGLAGGEQFF; v_call: TRBV7-9
cdr3_aa: CASSLVGASSTDTQYF; v_call: TRBV5-1
cdr3_aa: CASSLGSDRAANEKLFF; v_call: TRBV19
cdr3_aa: CASSGSGKAGELFF; v_call: TRBV9
cdr3_aa: CASGQGRTEAFF; v_call: TRBV6-1
cdr3_aa: CASSQAGQGSYEQYF; v_call: TRBV4-2
cdr3_aa: CASSLAELAGQETQYF; v_call: TRBV7-2
cdr3_aa: CASSLSSGLAGFVYEQYF; v_call: TRBV5-4
cdr3_aa: CASIQAVENTQYF; v_call: TRBV2
cdr3_aa: CASSLSAMSTDTQYF; v_call: TRBV5-4
cdr3_aa: CASSLGGTNTEAFF; v_call: TRBV7-2
cdr3_aa: CAWSVGGGGLPENYEQYF; v_call: TRBV30
cdr3_aa: CAWVQGGGKETQYF; v_call: TRBV30
cdr3_aa: CASSYDGPLYNEQFF; v_call: TRBV6-5
cdr3_aa: CASSSGGNVRGYTF; v_call: TRBV27
cdr3_aa: CASSTQETQYF; v_call: TRBV6-6
cdr3_aa: CASSHRALRSYEQYF; v_call: TRBV6-6
cdr3_aa: CASSLAGTSGSWTYEQYF; v_call: TRBV5-8
cdr3_aa: CSVEGTGGYTPEAFF; v_call: TRBV29-1
cdr3_aa: CASSLWGRGGRRDYGYTF; v_call: TRBV5-6
cdr3_aa: CASSYQGLNEKLFF; v_call: TRBV6-5
cdr3_aa: CASGSPGARGYTF; v_call: TRBV27